The clone carrying this T cell receptor beta chain registers large by frequency. What it recognizes is unknown. The cDNA for TCR beta came from 5'RACE template switching with UMIs. TCRdb re-called the 5' RACE reads, yielding one record per CDR3 amino acid sequence without DNA. The sample data list over 550 distinct CDR3 sequences. These data come from a study of T cells expressing NK-cell markers. Study details: Cells sorted as CD3+CD56+NKG2C+, CD3+CD56+NKG2C- and CD3+CD56-NKG2C+ T cells supplied the TCR beta repertoires.

Study results and caveats: One observes that, in several donors, these clonotypes were also the leading ones within the CD3+CD56-NKG2C+ fraction.

This CDR3 is built from 16 residues. The germline gives CDR1 LGHNA, CDR2 YSLEER. The sequencing sample was made of blood T cells: a sorted CD56 or NKG2C T cell subset, CD4+ or CD8+ T cells, or bulk PBMC T cells (not recorded which). This receptor was obtained from a woman aged 18 to 75 in good health. This chain connects TRBV4-3 to TRBJ2-1; TCRdb calls TRBD1, which cannot be checked without DNA. CDR3 residues: CASSQPPGQGTDEQFF.